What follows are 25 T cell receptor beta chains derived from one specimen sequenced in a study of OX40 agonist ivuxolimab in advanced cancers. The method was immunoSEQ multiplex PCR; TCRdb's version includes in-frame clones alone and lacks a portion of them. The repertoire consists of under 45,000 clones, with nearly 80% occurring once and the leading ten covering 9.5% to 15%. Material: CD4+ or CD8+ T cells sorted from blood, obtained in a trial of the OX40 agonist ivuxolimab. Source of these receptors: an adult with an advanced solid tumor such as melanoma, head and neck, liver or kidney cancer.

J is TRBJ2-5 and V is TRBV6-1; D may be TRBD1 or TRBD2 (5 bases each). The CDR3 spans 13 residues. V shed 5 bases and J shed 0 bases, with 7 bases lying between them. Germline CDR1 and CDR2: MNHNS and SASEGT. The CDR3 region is CASSWGYQETQYF. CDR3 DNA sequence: TGTGCCAGCAGTTGGGGGTACCAAGAGACCCAGTACTTC.

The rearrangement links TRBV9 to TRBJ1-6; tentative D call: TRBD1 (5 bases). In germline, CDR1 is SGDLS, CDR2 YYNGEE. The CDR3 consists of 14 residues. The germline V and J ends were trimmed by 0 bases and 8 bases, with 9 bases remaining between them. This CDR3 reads CASSVGGTDSPLHF. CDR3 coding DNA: TGTGCCAGCAGCGTAGGAGGGACTGATTCACCCCTCCACTTT.

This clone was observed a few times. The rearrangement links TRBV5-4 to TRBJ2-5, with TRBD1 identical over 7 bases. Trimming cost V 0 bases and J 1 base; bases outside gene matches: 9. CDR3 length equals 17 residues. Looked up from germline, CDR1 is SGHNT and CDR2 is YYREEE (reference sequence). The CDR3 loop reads CASSLVRDRDFQETQYF. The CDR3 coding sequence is TGTGCCAGCAGCTTGGTTCGGGACAGAGACTTCCAAGAGACCCAGTACTTC. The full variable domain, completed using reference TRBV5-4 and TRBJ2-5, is ETGVTQSPTHLIKTRGQQVTLRCSSQSGHNTVSWYQQALGQGPQFIFQYYREEENGRGNFPPRFSGLQFPNYSSELNVNALELDDSALYLCASSLVRDRDFQETQYFGPGTRLLVL.

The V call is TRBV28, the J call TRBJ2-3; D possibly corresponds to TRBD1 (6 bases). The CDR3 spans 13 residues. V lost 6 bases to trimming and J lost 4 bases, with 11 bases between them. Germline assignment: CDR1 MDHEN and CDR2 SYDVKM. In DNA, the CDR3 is TGTGCCAGCAGAGGACAGCAGGCAGATACGCAGTATTTT. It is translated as CASRGQQADTQYF.

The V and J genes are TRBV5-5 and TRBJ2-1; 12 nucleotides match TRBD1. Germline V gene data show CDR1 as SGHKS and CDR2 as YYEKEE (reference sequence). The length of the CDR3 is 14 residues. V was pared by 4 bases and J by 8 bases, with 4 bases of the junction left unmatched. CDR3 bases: TGTGCCAGCAGCCCGGGACAGGGGGCCCATGAGCAGTTCTTC. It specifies CASSPGQGAHEQFF.

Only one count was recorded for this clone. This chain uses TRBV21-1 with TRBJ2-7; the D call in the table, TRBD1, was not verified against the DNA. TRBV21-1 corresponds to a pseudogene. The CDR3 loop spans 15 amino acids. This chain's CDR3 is CASSKGGQISYEQYF. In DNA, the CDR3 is TGTGCCAGCAGCAAAGGTGGGCAGATTTCCTACGAGCAGTACTTC.

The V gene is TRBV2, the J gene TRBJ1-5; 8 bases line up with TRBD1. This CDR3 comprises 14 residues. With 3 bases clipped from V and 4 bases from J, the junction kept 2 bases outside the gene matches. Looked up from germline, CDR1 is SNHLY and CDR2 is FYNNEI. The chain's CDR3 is CASSEDRENQPQHF. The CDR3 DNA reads TGTGCCAGCAGTGAGGACAGGGAAAATCAGCCCCAGCATTTT.

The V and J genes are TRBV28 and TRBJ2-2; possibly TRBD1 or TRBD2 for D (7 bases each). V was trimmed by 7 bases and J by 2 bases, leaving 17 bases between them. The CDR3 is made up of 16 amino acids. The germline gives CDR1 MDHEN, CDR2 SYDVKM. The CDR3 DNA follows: TGTGCCAGCATAGGGGGCGGGAGAATTAACACCGGGGAGCTGTTTTTT. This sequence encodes CASIGGGRINTGELFF. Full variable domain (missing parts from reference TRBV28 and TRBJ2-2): DVKVTQSSRYLVKRTGEKVFLECVQDMDHENMFWYRQDPGLGLRLIYFSYDVKMKEKGDIPEGYSVSREKKERFSLILESASTNQTSMYLCASIGGGRINTGELFFGEGSRLTVL.

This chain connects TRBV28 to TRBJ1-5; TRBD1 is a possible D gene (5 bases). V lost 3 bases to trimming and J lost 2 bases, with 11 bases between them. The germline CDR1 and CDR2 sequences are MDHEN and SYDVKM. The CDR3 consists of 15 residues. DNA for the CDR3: TGTGCCAGCAGTTTTCGGGGGAAGGGCAATCAGCCCCAGCATTTT. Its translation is CASSFRGKGNQPQHF.

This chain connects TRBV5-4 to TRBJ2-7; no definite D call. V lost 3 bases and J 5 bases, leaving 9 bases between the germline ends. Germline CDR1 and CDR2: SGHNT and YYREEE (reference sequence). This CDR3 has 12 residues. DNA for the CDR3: TGTGCCAGCAGCTCCAGTCTGAACGAGCAGTACTTC. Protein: CASSSSLNEQYF.

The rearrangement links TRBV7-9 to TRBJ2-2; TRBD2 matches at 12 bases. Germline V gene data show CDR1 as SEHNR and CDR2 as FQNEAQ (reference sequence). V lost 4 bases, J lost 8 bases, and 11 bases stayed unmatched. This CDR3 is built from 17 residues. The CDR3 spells CASSSRTTSGSTGELFF. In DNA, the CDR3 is TGTGCCAGCAGCTCGCGGACGACTAGCGGGAGTACGGGGGAGCTGTTTTTT.

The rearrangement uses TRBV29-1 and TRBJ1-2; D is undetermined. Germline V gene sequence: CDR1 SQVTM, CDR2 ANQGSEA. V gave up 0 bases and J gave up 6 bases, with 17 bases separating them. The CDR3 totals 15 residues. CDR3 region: CSVEDLGQAENGYTF. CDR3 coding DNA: TGCAGCGTTGAAGATCTAGGGCAGGCGGAGAATGGCTACACCTTC.

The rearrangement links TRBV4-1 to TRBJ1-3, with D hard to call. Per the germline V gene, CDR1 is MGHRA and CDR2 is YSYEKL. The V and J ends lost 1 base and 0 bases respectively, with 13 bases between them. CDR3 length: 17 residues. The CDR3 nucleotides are TGCGCCAGCAGCCAAGGGGTTGGCAGCTACTCTGGAAACACCATATATTTT. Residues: CASSQGVGSYSGNTIYF.

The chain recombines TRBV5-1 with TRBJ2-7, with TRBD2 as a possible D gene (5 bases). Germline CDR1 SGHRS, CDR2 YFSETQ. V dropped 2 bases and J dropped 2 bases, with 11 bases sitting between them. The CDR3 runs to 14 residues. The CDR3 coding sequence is TGCGCCAGCAGCTTACCGGGATTCCCCTACGAGCAGTACTTC. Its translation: CASSLPGFPYEQYF.

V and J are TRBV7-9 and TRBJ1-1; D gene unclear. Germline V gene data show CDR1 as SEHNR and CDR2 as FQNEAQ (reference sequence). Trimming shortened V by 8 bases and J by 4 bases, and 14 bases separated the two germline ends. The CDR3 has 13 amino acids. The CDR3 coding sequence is TGTGCCAGCCTCTCGGCGTTGGGCACTGAAGCTTTCTTT. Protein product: CASLSALGTEAFF.

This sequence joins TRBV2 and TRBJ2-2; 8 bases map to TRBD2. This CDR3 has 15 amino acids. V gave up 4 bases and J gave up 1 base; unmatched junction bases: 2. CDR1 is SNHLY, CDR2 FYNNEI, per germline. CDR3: CASSGGGLNTGELFF. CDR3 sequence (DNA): TGTGCCAGCAGTGGCGGGGGGTTGAACACCGGGGAGCTGTTTTTT.

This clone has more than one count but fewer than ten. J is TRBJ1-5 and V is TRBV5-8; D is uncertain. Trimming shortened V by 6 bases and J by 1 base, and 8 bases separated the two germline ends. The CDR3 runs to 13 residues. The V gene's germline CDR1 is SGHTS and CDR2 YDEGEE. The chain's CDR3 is CASTPDSNQPQHF. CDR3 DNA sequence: TGTGCCAGCACCCCGGACAGCAATCAGCCCCAGCATTTT.

This CDR3 is CASGTERIYGYTF. CDR3 in DNA: TGTGCCAGCGGGACAGAAAGGATCTATGGCTACACCTTC. V gene TRBV2 combines with J gene TRBJ1-2, with 7 nucleotides matching TRBD1. V shed 8 bases and J 4 bases; nucleotides not matched to a gene: 7. Germline V lookup: CDR1 SNHLY, CDR2 FYNNEI. This CDR3 comprises 13 residues.

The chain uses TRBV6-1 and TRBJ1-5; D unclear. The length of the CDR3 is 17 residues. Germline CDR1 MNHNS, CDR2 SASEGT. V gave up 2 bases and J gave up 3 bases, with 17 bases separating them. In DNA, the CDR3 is TGTGCCAGCAGTGAACGAAACGAGGCCAGATACAATCAGCCCCAGCATTTT. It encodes CASSERNEARYNQPQHF.

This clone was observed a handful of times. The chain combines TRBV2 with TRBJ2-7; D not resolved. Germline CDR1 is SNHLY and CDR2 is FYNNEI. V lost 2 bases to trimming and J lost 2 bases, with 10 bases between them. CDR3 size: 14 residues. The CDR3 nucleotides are TGTGCCAGCAGTGAACCTTTCAAGCCCTACGAGCAGTACTTC. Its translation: CASSEPFKPYEQYF.

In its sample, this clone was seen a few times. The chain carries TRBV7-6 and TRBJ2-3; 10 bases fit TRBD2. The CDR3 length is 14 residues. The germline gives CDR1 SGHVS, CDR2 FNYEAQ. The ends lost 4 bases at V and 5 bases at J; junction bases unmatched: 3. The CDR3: CASSSLAGGDTQYF. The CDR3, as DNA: TGTGCCAGCAGCTCGTTAGCGGGAGGAGATACGCAGTATTTT. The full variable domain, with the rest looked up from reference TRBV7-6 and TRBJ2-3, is GAGVSQSPRYKVTKRGQDVALRCDPISGHVSLYWYRQALGQGPEFLTYFNYEAQQDKSGLPNDRFSAERPEGSISTLTIQRTEQRDSAMYRCASSSLAGGDTQYFGPGTRLTVL.

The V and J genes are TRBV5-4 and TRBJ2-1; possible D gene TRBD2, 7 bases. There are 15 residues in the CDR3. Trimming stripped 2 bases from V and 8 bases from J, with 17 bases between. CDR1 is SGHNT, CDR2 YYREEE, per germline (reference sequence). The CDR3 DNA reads TGTGCCAGCAGCTTCGGGGGAGGGGGGCACGATGAGCAGTTCTTC. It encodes CASSFGGGGHDEQFF.

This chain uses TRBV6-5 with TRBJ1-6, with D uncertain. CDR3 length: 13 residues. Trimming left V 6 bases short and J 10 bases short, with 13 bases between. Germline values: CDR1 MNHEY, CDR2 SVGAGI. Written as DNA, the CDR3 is TGTGCCAGCAGCCAATCATGGGTCTCACCCCTCCACTTT. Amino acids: CASSQSWVSPLHF.

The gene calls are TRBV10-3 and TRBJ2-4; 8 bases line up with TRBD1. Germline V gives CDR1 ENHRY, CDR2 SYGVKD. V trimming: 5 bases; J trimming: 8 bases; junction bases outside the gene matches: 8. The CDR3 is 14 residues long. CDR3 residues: CAISNSGQGDIQYF. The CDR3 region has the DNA TGTGCCATCAGTAACTCCGGACAGGGTGACATTCAGTACTTC.

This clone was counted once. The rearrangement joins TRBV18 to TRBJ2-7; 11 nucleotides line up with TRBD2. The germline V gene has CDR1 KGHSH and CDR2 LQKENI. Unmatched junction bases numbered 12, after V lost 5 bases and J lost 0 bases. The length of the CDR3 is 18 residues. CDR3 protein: CASSFSGTSGSSSYEQYF. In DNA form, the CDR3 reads TGTGCCAGCTCATTCTCCGGGACTAGCGGTTCTAGCTCCTACGAGCAGTACTTC.